This T cell receptor beta chain was sequenced for a study of blood T cell repertoires in COVID-19. Germline trimming cut 3 bases from V and 0 bases from J; bases unmatched to any gene: 5. The CDR3 spans 15 residues. The germline CDR1 and CDR2 sequences are SGHRS and YFSETQ. Generated by immunoSEQ multiplex PCR, the TCRdb table keeps only in-frame clones and is missing some. The sample holds some 220,000 clones, roughly four fifths seen once. The chain employs TRBV5-1 and TRBJ2-5; 7 bases are shared with TRBD1. What was sequenced was peripheral blood. The sequence came from a woman in her sixties or seventies with acute or convalescent COVID-19. The CDR3 bases are TGCGCCAGCAGCTCCGGACAGGTTTACCAAGAGACCCAGTACTTC. Translating gives CASSSGQVYQETQYF.